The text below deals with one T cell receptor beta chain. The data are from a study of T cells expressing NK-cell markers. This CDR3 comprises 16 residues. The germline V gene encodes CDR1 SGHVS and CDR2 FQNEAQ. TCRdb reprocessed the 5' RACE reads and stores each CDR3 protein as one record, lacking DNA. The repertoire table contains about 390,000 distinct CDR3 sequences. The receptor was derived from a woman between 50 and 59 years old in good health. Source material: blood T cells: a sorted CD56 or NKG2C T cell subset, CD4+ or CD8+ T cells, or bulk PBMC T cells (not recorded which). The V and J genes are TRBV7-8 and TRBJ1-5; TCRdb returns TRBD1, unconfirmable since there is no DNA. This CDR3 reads CASSAYRAGGNQPQHF.